This TCR beta chain emerged from a study of blood T cell repertoires in COVID-19. Study at large: Both acute and convalescent COVID-19 samples were obtained from the United States, Italy and Spain. PBMCs, B-cell-depleted T cells, or T cells provided the cDNA or gDNA that made up the material.

CDR3 length: 17 residues. Germline V CDR1 and CDR2: SGHDT, YYEEEE. The V gene end was trimmed by 0 bases and the J gene end by 3 bases; junction bases not matched to a gene: 7. Per the authors' pipeline: Amplification of reference gene primers was used by the study to estimate nucleated cell counts. The table came from immunoSEQ multiplex PCR; TCRdb's copy has only in-frame clones and leaves some out. V and J calls and clone size are those listed in that table; D and trimming were worked out from the DNA. In the table there are tens of thousands of clones, 90% of which are singletons. Sequences were obtained from peripheral blood. The V gene is TRBV5-6, the J gene TRBJ2-1; 9 bases are a match to TRBD2. This TCR derives from a woman aged 40 to 50 with active COVID-19. The CDR3, as DNA: TGTGCCAGCAGCTTGGGGTCTTTTAGCGGGGGCTACAATGAGCAGTTCTTC. Its protein is CASSLGSFSGGYNEQFF.